The 26 T cell receptor beta chains reported below all come from one sample, sequenced in a study of T cell repertoires in cytomegalovirus infection. Using its own MiXCR run on the reads, TCRdb lists one record per CDR3 protein. The table has approximately 250,000 distinct CDR3 sequences, approximately 22% seen once. Input material: CD8+ T cells from PBMCs. All receptors come from a human donor in good health (CMV status not recorded). Some clones in this sample may be carry-over from other donors' samples.

This clonotype was seen many times. The chain carries TRBV13 and TRBJ2-5, with TRBD2 as a possible D gene (6 bases). Trimming cost V 3 bases and J 1 base, with 6 bases left between them. Germline V CDR1 and CDR2: PRHDT, FYEKMQ (reference sequence). The CDR3 length is 13 residues. The CDR3 sequence: CASSLGLQETQYF. Here the CDR3 DNA reads TGTGCCAGCAGCTTGGGACTCCAAGAGACCCAGTACTTC.

The chain uses TRBV5-4 and TRBJ2-3, with D hard to call. Trimming took off 2 bases at V and 1 base at J, with 11 bases between the two ends. In germline, CDR1 is SGHNT, CDR2 YYREEE (reference sequence). The CDR3 totals 15 residues. The CDR3 reads CASSLEGFGTDTQYF. The CDR3 bases are TGTGCCAGCAGCTTAGAAGGGTTCGGCACAGATACGCAGTATTTT.

This chain joins TRBV20-1 and TRBJ2-7; tentative D call: TRBD2 (5 bases). V shed 4 bases and J shed 3 bases, with 10 bases lying between them. This CDR3 is built from 12 residues. In germline, CDR1 is DFQATT, CDR2 SNEGSKA (reference sequence). The chain's CDR3 is CSATEGYYEQYF. CDR3 bases: TGCAGTGCTACCGAGGGTTACTACGAGCAGTACTTC.

The table lists this clonotype with a count of one. The chain links TRBV20-1 to TRBJ2-3; 8 positions match TRBD1. The V gene's germline CDR1 is DFQATT and CDR2 SNEGSKA (reference sequence). The CDR3 has 14 amino acids. V gave up 5 bases and J gave up 2 bases; unmatched junction bases: 6. CDR3 in DNA: TGCAGTGCTGCCGGGACAGGTTCCACAGATACGCAGTATTTT. It codes for CSAAGTGSTDTQYF.

By sample fraction, this clonotype is medium-sized (0.01 to 0.1%). This chain connects TRBV12-5 to TRBJ2-1; a weak D match, TRBD2 (6 bases). V shed 3 bases and J shed 6 bases, with 9 bases lying between them. Per germline, CDR1 LGHNT and CDR2 FRNRAP. There are 13 residues in the CDR3. This CDR3 reads CASGLGGINEQFF. The CDR3 DNA sequence: TGTGCTAGTGGTTTAGGAGGGATCAATGAGCAGTTCTTC.

The rearrangement links TRBV5-1 to TRBJ1-2, with TRBD1 matching 12 bases. The CDR3 is 18 amino acids. The trim removed 0 bases at V and 0 bases at J, leaving 6 bases unmatched. Germline V gives CDR1 SGHRS, CDR2 YFSETQ. The CDR3 DNA sequence: TGCGCCAGCAGCTTGGACCGGGACAGGGGGCTTCCTAACTATGGCTACACCTTC. This codes for CASSLDRDRGLPNYGYTF.

This chain connects TRBV29-1 to TRBJ1-1; TRBD1 matches 9 bases. Trimming took 6 bases from V and 5 from J; bases not matched to a gene: 7. The CDR3 contains 13 residues. The germline V gene encodes CDR1 SQVTM and CDR2 ANQGSEA. The CDR3 loop reads CSVADRGWTEAFF. CDR3 in DNA: TGCAGCGTCGCCGACAGGGGGTGGACTGAAGCTTTCTTT.

In its sample, this clonotype was seen many times. This chain links TRBV12-3 or TRBV12-4 with TRBJ2-3; D not resolved. The CDR3 spans 15 residues. V shed 3 bases and J shed 2 bases, with 12 bases lying between them. CDR3 nucleotides: TGTGCCAGCAGTTTGAAGACACCTAACACAGATACGCAGTATTTT. It codes for CASSLKTPNTDTQYF.

This chain uses TRBV27 with TRBJ2-6; 12 bases align to TRBD1. The V gene's germline CDR1 is MNHEY and CDR2 SMNVEV (reference sequence). This CDR3 is 17 amino acids long. J lost 4 bases, V lost 5 bases, and 6 bases had no gene match. Here the CDR3 reads CASSTGQGAGGANVLTF. In nucleotides, the CDR3 is TGTGCCAGCAGTACGGGACAGGGGGCTGGAGGGGCCAACGTCCTGACTTTC.

This chain uses TRBV7-9 with TRBJ2-5; D possibly matches TRBD1 or TRBD2 (5 bases each). The germline V gene encodes CDR1 SEHNR and CDR2 FQNEAQ (reference sequence). There are 13 residues in the CDR3. Deletions cut 6 bases from V and 2 bases from J, with 10 bases between. The CDR3 is CASSSGRQETQYF. CDR3 nucleotides: TGTGCCAGCAGTTCGGGACGACAAGAGACCCAGTACTTC.

This clonotype was found a few times. The chain couples TRBV7-9 to TRBJ2-7, with D possibly matching TRBD1 (6 bases). Germline V gene data show CDR1 as SEHNR and CDR2 as FQNEAQ (reference sequence). CDR3 length: 17 residues. V was shortened by 5 bases and J by 0 bases, with 20 bases between the two germline ends. The CDR3 nucleotides read TGTGCCAGCAGCCCCCCTGCCCACAGGGAATACTCCTACGAGCAGTACTTC. Translation gives CASSPPAHREYSYEQYF. Full variable domain (rest looked up from reference TRBV7-9 and TRBJ2-7): DTGVSQNPRHKITKRGQNVTFRCDPISEHNRLYWYRQTLGQGPEFLTYFQNEAQLEKSRLLSDRFSAERPKGSFSTLEIQRTEQGDSAMYLCASSPPAHREYSYEQYFGPGTRLTVT.

This clonotype was found many times. The chain uses TRBV20-1 and TRBJ2-3; TRBD2 matches 7 bases. The V and J ends lost 6 bases and 2 bases, in that order; junction bases with no gene match: 8. Germline V gene sequence: CDR1 DFQATT, CDR2 SNEGSKA (reference sequence). The CDR3 has 14 residues. The CDR3 coding sequence is TGCAGTGCGAGCGGGGTAGCGGACACAGATACGCAGTATTTT. It translates to CSASGVADTDTQYF.

This clonotype was counted at least ten times. V and J are TRBV7-8 and TRBJ2-2; D is ambiguous. The CDR3 has 16 residues. Germline V lookup: CDR1 SGHVS, CDR2 FQNEAQ. Trimming removed 4 bases from V and 3 bases from J, with 15 bases in between. The CDR3 spells CASSYRAPGYTGELFF. Written as DNA, the CDR3 is TGTGCCAGCAGCTACCGAGCCCCGGGCTACACCGGGGAGCTGTTTTTT.

This clonotype was counted between two and nine times. The rearrangement joins TRBV6-6 to TRBJ2-5, with 10 bases fitting TRBD2. CDR1 and CDR2 from the germline V gene are MNHNY and SVGAGI (reference sequence). V shed 4 bases, J shed 2 bases, and the junction held 7 bases outside the gene matches. The CDR3 totals 16 residues. CDR3 sequence reads: CASSFDSGGIQETQYF. DNA for the CDR3: TGTGCCAGCAGTTTCGATAGCGGGGGGATACAAGAGACCCAGTACTTC.

This clonotype was counted only a few times. The V and J genes are TRBV19 and TRBJ2-1; no definite D call. The CDR3 is made up of 14 amino acids. Trimming stripped 6 bases from V and 6 bases from J, with 15 bases between. CDR1 and CDR2 from the germline V gene are LNHDA and SQIVND (reference sequence). The CDR3 reads CASSFRAQTNEQFF. The CDR3 region has the DNA TGTGCCAGTAGCTTCCGGGCCCAGACCAATGAGCAGTTCTTC. The variable domain in full, completed from reference TRBV19 and TRBJ2-1, reads DGGITQSPKYLFRKEGQNVTLSCEQNLNHDAMYWYRQDPGQGLRLIYYSQIVNDFQKGDIAEGYSVSREKKESFPLTVTSAQKNPTAFYLCASSFRAQTNEQFFGPGTRLTVL.

This clonotype showed up just a few times. The gene calls are TRBV2 and TRBJ2-3; 9 nucleotides agree with TRBD1. This CDR3 comprises 14 residues. Per germline, CDR1 SNHLY and CDR2 FYNNEI. V lost 11 bases, J lost 5 bases, and 11 bases stayed unmatched. Written as DNA, the CDR3 is TGTGCCGAACTACCGGGACAGGGTCAAGATACGCAGTATTTT. It is translated as CAELPGQGQDTQYF.

This clonotype appeared a few times. The V call is TRBV20-1, the J call TRBJ2-1; 10 positions match TRBD2. This CDR3 contains 16 residues. V lost 0 bases and J lost 6; bases outside the gene matches: 8. Germline values: CDR1 DFQATT, CDR2 SNEGSKA (reference sequence). The CDR3 bases are TGCAGTGCTAGAGATGAGGCTAGCGGGGGATCCAATGAGCAGTTCTTC. Encoded protein: CSARDEASGGSNEQFF.

The table lists this clonotype with a few counts. The chain uses TRBV20-1 and TRBJ1-1; 9 nucleotides align to TRBD1. Germline CDR1 DFQATT, CDR2 SNEGSKA (reference sequence). The CDR3 length is 16 residues. V gave up 6 bases and J gave up 0 bases; unmatched junction bases: 11. CDR3 DNA sequence: TGCAGTGCGCGGGACAGGGCTAAACCTATGAACACTGAAGCTTTCTTT. As protein: CSARDRAKPMNTEAFF.

This clonotype has a count of ten or more. CDR3 region: CASSLDRGLGTEAFF. CDR3 in DNA: TGTGCCAGCAGCTTAGACAGGGGCCTGGGGACTGAAGCTTTCTTT. J is TRBJ1-1 and V is TRBV7-9; 7 bases align to TRBD1. The CDR3 is made up of 15 amino acids. Looked up from germline, CDR1 is SEHNR and CDR2 is FQNEAQ (reference sequence). Trimming cost V 1 base and J 5 bases; bases outside gene matches: 7.

Many counts were recorded for this clonotype. The chain combines TRBV7-8 with TRBJ2-5; D is unclear. Germline values: CDR1 SGHVS, CDR2 FQNEAQ. Trimming shortened V by 2 bases and J by 3 bases, and 10 bases separated the two germline ends. This CDR3 region has 14 residues. The CDR3 is CASSLIRGEETQYF. The DNA for the CDR3 is TGTGCCAGCAGCTTAATACGTGGCGAAGAGACCCAGTACTTC.

This clonotype showed up just a few times. The chain couples TRBV28 to TRBJ2-3, with 8 bases fitting TRBD1. CDR1 and CDR2 from the germline V gene are MDHEN and SYDVKM. Unmatched junction bases numbered 6, after V lost 7 bases and J lost 3 bases. This CDR3 has 14 residues. The CDR3 nucleotides read TGTGCCAGCACCCGGACAGGGCGGACAGATACGCAGTATTTT. Translating it yields CASTRTGRTDTQYF. Together with reference TRBV28 and TRBJ2-3, the CDR3 gives the full variable domain: DVKVTQSSRYLVKRTGEKVFLECVQDMDHENMFWYRQDPGLGLRLIYFSYDVKMKEKGDIPEGYSVSREKKERFSLILESASTNQTSMYLCASTRTGRTDTQYFGPGTRLTVL.

This clonotype was counted a few times. The V gene is TRBV7-9, the J gene TRBJ1-1, with D unresolved. The CDR3 is 14 residues long. The V and J ends lost 5 bases and 0 bases respectively, with 10 bases between them. Germline CDR1 is SEHNR and CDR2 is FQNEAQ (reference sequence). CDR3 region: CASSPRPLNTEAFF. The CDR3, as DNA: TGTGCCAGCAGCCCCCGCCCTTTGAACACTGAAGCTTTCTTT.

This clonotype showed up just once. Given a much more abundant clone one base away, this may be a read error. The CDR3 does not end in the conserved phenylalanine or tryptophan, so this is likely a read error. The chain has TRBV6-2 or TRBV6-3 and TRBJ2-1, with D unclear. Per the germline V gene, CDR1 is MNHEY and CDR2 is SVGEGT. This CDR3 spans 12 amino acids. The germline V and J ends were trimmed by 6 bases and 8 bases, with 11 bases remaining between them. CDR3 loop: CASSLVQHEQFI. In DNA form, the CDR3 reads TGTGCCAGCAGCCTAGTTCAGCATGAGCAGTTCATC.

This clonotype occurred a few times. This chain links TRBV29-1 with TRBJ2-2; the D call may be TRBD1 or TRBD2 (5 bases each). The CDR3 consists of 15 residues. The germline V gene encodes CDR1 SQVTM and CDR2 ANQGSEA. V lost 3 bases and J lost 4, with 15 bases in between. This CDR3 is CSVEPGTAGTGELFF. The CDR3 DNA reads as TGCAGCGTTGAGCCCGGGACGGCGGGCACCGGGGAGCTGTTTTTT.

This clonotype was seen repeatedly, ten times or more. V and J are TRBV12-3 or TRBV12-4 and TRBJ2-5; D is unclear. This CDR3 region has 12 residues. Trimming took 3 bases from V and 5 from J, leaving 7 bases between them. The CDR3 loop is CASSFLRETQYF. CDR3 bases: TGTGCCAGCAGTTTCTTACGGGAGACCCAGTACTTC.

The chain has TRBV3-1 and TRBJ2-7, with D perhaps matching TRBD2 (6 bases). The CDR3 contains 13 residues. V lost 4 bases, J lost 3 bases, and 10 bases lay in between. The V gene's germline CDR1 is LGHDT and CDR2 YNNKEL (reference sequence). The CDR3 bases are TGTGCCAGCAGCCCGGGGGTAAACTACGAGCAGTACTTC. Protein product: CASSPGVNYEQYF.